This T cell receptor (beta chain) was profiled in a study of human T cells and chemical hapten exposure. Many counts were recorded for this clonotype. Its antigen is currently unknown. Findings of the study overall: Donors, who had alopecia, may show an immune response that differs from healthy people's.

Attachment of unique molecular identifiers to individual cDNA molecules was performed in the library. TCRdb passed the RACE reads through MiXCR, listing each CDR3 protein once. The sample records about 260,000 distinct CDR3 sequences, approximately 8.6% being singletons. Sample time point: pre-sensitization, week 0. Treatment meaning: therapeutic diphenylcyclopropenone sensitization with weekly scalp DPC. The CDR3 has 16 residues. CDR1 SGHTA and CDR2 FQGNSA come from the germline V gene. J was trimmed by 2 bases and V by 0 bases; bases with no gene match: 6. This sample comprised whole blood, obtained in connection with sensitization to the hapten diphenylcyclopropenone (DPC). The chain has TRBV7-2 and TRBJ2-5; 7 nucleotides agree with TRBD2. The TCR originated in a woman aged 40 to 50 with alopecia areata. Some clones in this sample may be carry-over from other donors' samples. The chain's CDR3 is CASSLAPTSVQETQYF. The DNA for the CDR3 is TGTGCCAGCAGCTTAGCGCCCACTAGCGTACAAGAGACCCAGTACTTC.